The clone carrying this T cell receptor beta chain showed up just a few times. From germline, CDR1 is SQVTM and CDR2 ANQGSEA. V was clipped by 6 bases and J by 8 bases; unmatched bases: 7. This CDR3 region has 12 residues. As the sequencing template, cDNA was produced by extracting RNA and reverse transcribing it. Libraries were prepared by immunoSEQ multiplex PCR; TCRdb keeps only in-frame clonotypes and omits some of them. The data hold some 120,000 clones, with about 50% observed a single time. The data derive from a study of CD8+ T cells in alopecia areata. The chain has TRBV29-1 and TRBJ1-2, with 9 bases that match TRBD1. The sequencing input was NKG2D-low CD8+ T cells sorted from blood. The sequence came from a human donor with alopecia areata. The CDR3 coding sequence is TGCAGCGTGCCGGGACAGGGTCTAGGCTACACCTTC. Protein product: CSVPGQGLGYTF.